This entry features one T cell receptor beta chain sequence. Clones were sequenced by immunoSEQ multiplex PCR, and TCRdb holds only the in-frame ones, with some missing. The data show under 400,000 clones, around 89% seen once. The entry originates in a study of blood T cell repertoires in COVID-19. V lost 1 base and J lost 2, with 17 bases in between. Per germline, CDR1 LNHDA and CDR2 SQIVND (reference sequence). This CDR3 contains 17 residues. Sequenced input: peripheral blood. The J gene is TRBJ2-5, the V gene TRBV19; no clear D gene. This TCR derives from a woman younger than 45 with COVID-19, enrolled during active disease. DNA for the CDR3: TGTGCCAGTAGTATAGGCCCTACCGGCGACTGGCAAGAGACCCAGTACTTC. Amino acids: CASSIGPTGDWQETQYF.